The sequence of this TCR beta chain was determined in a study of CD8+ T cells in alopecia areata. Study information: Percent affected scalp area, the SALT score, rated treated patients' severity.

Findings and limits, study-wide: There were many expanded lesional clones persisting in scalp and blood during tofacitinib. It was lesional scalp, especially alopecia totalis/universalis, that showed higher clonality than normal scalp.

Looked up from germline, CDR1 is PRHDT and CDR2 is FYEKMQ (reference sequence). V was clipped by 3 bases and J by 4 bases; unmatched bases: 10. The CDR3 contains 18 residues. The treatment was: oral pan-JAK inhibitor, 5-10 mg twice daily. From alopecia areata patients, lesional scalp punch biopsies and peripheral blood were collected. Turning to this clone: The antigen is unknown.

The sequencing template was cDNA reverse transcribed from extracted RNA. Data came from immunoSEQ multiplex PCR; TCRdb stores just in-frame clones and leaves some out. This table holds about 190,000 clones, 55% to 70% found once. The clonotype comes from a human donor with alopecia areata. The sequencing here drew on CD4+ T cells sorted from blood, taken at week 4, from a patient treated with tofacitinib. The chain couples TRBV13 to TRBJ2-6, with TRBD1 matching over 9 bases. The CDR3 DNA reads TGTGCCAGCAGCTTGAGGGGGACAGGGACTTCCGGGGCCAACGTCCTGACTTTC. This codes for CASSLRGTGTSGANVLTF.